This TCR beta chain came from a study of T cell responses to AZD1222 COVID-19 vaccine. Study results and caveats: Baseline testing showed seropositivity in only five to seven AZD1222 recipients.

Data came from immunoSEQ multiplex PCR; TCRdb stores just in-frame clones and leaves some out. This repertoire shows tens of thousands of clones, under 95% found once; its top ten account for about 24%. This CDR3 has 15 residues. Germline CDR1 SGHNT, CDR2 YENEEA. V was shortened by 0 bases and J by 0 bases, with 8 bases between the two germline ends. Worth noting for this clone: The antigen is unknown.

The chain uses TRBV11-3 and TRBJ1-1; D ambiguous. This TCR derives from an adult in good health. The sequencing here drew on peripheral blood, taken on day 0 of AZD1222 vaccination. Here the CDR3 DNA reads TGTGCCAGCAGCTTAGATGCAGGTCTGAACACTGAAGCTTTCTTT. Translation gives CASSLDAGLNTEAFF.